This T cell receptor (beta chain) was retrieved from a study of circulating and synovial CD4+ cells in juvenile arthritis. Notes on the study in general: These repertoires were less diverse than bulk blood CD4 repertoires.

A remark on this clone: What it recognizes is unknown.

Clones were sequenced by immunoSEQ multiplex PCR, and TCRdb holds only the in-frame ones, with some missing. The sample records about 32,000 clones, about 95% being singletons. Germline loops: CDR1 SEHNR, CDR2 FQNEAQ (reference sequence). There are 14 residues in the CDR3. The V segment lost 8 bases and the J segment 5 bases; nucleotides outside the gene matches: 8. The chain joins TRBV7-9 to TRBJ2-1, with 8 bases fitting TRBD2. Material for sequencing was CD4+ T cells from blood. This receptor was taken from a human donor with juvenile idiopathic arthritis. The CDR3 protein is CASSHSGDHNEQFF. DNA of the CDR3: TGTGCCAGCTCCCATAGCGGGGATCACAATGAGCAGTTCTTC.